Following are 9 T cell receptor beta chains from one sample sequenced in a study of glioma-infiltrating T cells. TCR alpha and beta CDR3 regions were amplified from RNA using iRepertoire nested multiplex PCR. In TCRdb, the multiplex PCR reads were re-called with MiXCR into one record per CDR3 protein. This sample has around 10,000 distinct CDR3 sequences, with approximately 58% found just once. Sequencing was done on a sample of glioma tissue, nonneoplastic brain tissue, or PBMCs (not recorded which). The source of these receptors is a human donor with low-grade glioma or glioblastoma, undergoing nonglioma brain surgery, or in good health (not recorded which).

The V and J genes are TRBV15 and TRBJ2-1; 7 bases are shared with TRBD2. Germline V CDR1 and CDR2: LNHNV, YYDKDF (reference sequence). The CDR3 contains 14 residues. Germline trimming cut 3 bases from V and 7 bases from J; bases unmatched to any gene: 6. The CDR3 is CATSRSWGGNEQFF. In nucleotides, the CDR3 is TGTGCCACCAGCAGGAGTTGGGGGGGGAATGAGCAGTTCTTC.

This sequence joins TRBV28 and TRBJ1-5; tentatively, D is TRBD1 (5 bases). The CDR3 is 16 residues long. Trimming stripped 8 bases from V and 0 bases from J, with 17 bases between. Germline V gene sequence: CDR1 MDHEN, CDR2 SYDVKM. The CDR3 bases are TGTGCCAGCTGCGCTTTGGGGGACTATAGCAATCAGCCCCAGCATTTT. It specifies CASCALGDYSNQPQHF.

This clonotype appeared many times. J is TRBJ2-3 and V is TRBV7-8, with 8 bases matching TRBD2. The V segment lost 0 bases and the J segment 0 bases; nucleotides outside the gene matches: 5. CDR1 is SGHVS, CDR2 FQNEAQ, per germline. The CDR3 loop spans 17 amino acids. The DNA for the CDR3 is TGTGCCAGCAGCTTAGCGGCTAGCGGGTCAAGCACAGATACGCAGTATTTT. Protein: CASSLAASGSSTDTQYF.

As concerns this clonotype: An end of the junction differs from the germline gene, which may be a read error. The CDR3 DNA sequence: TGTGCAAGTATCGGGAGGATGACCTTCTCTGGAAACACCAAATATTTT. Protein product: CASIGRMTFSGNTKYF. The chain combines TRBV19 with TRBJ1-3; unclear D gene. Germline CDR1 LNHDA, CDR2 SQIVND (reference sequence). The CDR3 is made up of 16 amino acids.

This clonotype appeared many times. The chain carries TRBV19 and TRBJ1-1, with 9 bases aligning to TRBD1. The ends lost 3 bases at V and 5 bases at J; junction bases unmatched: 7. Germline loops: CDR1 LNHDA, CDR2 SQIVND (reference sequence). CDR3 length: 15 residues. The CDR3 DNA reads TGTGCCAGTAGTATCCAGGGGACAGGGAATACTGAAGCTTTCTTT. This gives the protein CASSIQGTGNTEAFF.

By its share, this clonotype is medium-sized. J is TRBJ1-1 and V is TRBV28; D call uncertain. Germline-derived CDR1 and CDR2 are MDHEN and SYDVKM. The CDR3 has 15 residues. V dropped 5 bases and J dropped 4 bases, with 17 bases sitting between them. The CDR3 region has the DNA TGTGCCAGCAGTCCTGATCCGCGATTAGGCACTGAAGCTTTCTTT. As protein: CASSPDPRLGTEAFF.

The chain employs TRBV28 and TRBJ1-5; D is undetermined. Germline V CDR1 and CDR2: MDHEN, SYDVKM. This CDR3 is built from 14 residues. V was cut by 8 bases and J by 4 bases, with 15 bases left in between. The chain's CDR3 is CASPQRVENQPQHF. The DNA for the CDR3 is TGTGCCAGCCCCCAACGGGTGGAAAATCAGCCCCAGCATTTT.

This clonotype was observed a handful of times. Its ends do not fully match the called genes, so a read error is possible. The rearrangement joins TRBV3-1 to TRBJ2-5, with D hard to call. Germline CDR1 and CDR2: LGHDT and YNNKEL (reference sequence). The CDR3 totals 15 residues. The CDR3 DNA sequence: TGTGCCATCAGCATAGCCCCCCCTGGGCAAGAGACCCAGTACTTC. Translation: CAISIAPPGQETQYF.

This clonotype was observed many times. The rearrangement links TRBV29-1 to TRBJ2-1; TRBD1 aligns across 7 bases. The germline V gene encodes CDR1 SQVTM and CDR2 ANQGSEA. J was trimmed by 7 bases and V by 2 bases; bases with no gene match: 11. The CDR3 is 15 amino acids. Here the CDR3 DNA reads TGCAGCGTTGAAACGGCAGGGGGTAAAGTAAATGAGCAGTTCTTC. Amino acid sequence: CSVETAGGKVNEQFF.